These 14 T cell receptor beta chains were sequenced from one sample in a study of blood T cell repertoires in COVID-19. Only in-frame clones appear in the TCRdb table, and some are missing; sequencing was by immunoSEQ multiplex PCR. The repertoire consists of around 270,000 clones, with roughly 85% occurring once and the leading ten covering roughly 4%. Sequenced: PBMCs or T cells enriched from blood (not recorded which). The receptors shown here come from a woman aged 25 to 45 who had recovered from COVID-19.

The chain carries TRBV6-2 or TRBV6-3 and TRBJ2-3, with 15 bases lining up with TRBD2. From germline, CDR1 is MNHEY and CDR2 SVGEGT. The trim removed 6 bases at V and 3 bases at J, leaving 10 bases unmatched. The CDR3 spans 18 residues. The CDR3 loop is CASSLGLAGGPYTDTQYF. The CDR3 DNA reads TGTGCCAGCAGCTTGGGACTAGCGGGAGGCCCCTATACAGATACGCAGTATTTT.

This chain uses TRBV18 with TRBJ2-1, with D maybe TRBD2 (6 bases). The CDR3 extends over 15 amino acids. V lost 2 bases to trimming and J lost 2 bases, with 10 bases between them. Germline CDR1 KGHSH, CDR2 LQKENI. CDR3 in amino acids: CASSPLAVAYNEQFF. The CDR3 nucleotides are TGTGCCAGCTCACCATTAGCGGTAGCCTACAATGAGCAGTTCTTC.

V gene TRBV7-9 combines with J gene TRBJ2-5; the D gene is possibly TRBD1 (7 bases). CDR1 is SEHNR and CDR2 is FQNEAQ in the germline V gene (reference sequence). The CDR3 is made up of 19 amino acids. V shed 1 base and J shed 3 bases, with 24 bases lying between them. CDR3 DNA: TGTGCCAGCAGCTTAGTCGCATTGGCGGGGCCCCAGGGGGAAGAGACCCAGTACTTC. It translates to CASSLVALAGPQGEETQYF.

The chain recombines TRBV10-3 with TRBJ2-5, with TRBD1 matching 7 bases. Germline values: CDR1 ENHRY, CDR2 SYGVKD. Trimming at V came to 10 bases and at J to 3 bases, leaving 5 bases not matched to a gene. This CDR3 has 12 amino acids. This CDR3 is CATGTAEETQYF. CDR3 nucleotide sequence: TGTGCCACTGGGACAGCCGAAGAGACCCAGTACTTC.

The chain couples TRBV7-9 to TRBJ1-1, with 7 bases lining up with TRBD1. J lost 8 bases, V lost 4 bases, and 13 bases had no gene match. Looked up from germline, CDR1 is SEHNR and CDR2 is FQNEAQ (reference sequence). The CDR3 is 15 amino acids. CDR3 region: CASSSHTEGDREAFF. The CDR3 nucleotides are TGTGCCAGCAGCTCTCATACGGAAGGGGACAGAGAAGCTTTCTTT.

This sequence joins TRBV18 and TRBJ1-1; D is unresolved. Germline assignment: CDR1 KGHSH and CDR2 LQKENI. The V gene lost 6 bases and the J gene lost 5 bases, with 13 bases spanning the gap. This CDR3 region has 13 residues. The CDR3 reads CASSPSLGTEAFF. The CDR3 DNA reads as TGTGCCAGCTCCCCTAGTTTGGGTACTGAAGCTTTCTTT.

This chain connects TRBV6-5 to TRBJ2-4, with TRBD2 identical over 14 bases. The CDR3 covers 15 residues. CDR1 MNHEY and CDR2 SVGAGI come from the germline V gene. Trimming took 6 bases from V and 8 from J; bases not matched to a gene: 6. DNA of the CDR3: TGTGCCAGCAGCCCAATGGGACTAGCGGGAGACATTCAGTACTTC. Encoded protein: CASSPMGLAGDIQYF.

The chain employs TRBV18 and TRBJ2-2; 9 bases are shared with TRBD2. The length of the CDR3 is 17 residues. Germline trimming cut 3 bases from V and 4 bases from J; bases unmatched to any gene: 9. Germline V gives CDR1 KGHSH, CDR2 LQKENI. CDR3 nucleotides: TGTGCCAGCTCACCTAATAGCGGGGGCCAAGGCACCGGGGAGCTGTTTTTT. As protein: CASSPNSGGQGTGELFF.

The gene calls are TRBV9 and TRBJ2-3; a possible D gene is TRBD2 (6 bases). V lost 0 bases to trimming and J lost 2 bases, with 13 bases between them. The CDR3 is 16 residues long. Germline V gene sequence: CDR1 SGDLS, CDR2 YYNGEE. CDR3 protein: CASSVDAAGPTDTQYF. DNA for the CDR3: TGTGCCAGCAGCGTAGATGCAGCGGGCCCCACAGATACGCAGTATTTT.

The chain joins TRBV14 to TRBJ1-1; no firm D call. The CDR3 covers 17 residues. Germline V CDR1 and CDR2: SGHDN, FVKESK. V lost 0 bases and J lost 1, with 15 bases in between. The DNA for the CDR3 is TGTGCCAGCAGCCAAGATATATTGCTGGACTCGAACACTGAAGCTTTCTTT. Amino acid sequence: CASSQDILLDSNTEAFF.

On this clone: The sample carries other DNA sequences with the same CDR3. This chain joins TRBV3-1 (or the pseudogene TRBV3-2) and TRBJ2-5, with TRBD2 as a possible D gene (7 bases). Germline lookup yields CDR1 LGHDT and CDR2 YNNKEL (reference sequence). V gave up 1 base and J gave up 6 bases, with 12 bases separating them. The CDR3 is made up of 14 amino acids. DNA of the CDR3: TGTGCCAGCAGCCAAGCCGGGGGGCGGCAGACCCAGTACTTC. As protein: CASSQAGGRQTQYF.

The chain combines TRBV10-3 with TRBJ2-2; 9 bases align to TRBD2. The CDR3 consists of 15 residues. The germline CDR1 and CDR2 sequences are ENHRY and SYGVKD. The junction had 7 bases not matched to a gene; V was cut back by 4 bases and J by 7 bases. The CDR3 region is CAISGIAGANGELFF. The CDR3 bases are TGTGCCATCAGTGGGATAGCGGGAGCGAACGGGGAGCTGTTTTTT.

This chain's CDR3 is CASSPDSFYGYTF. DNA for the CDR3: TGCGCCAGCAGCCCGGACAGCTTCTATGGCTACACCTTC. The rearrangement uses TRBV5-1 and TRBJ1-2; weak D call: TRBD1 (6 bases). V was cut by 4 bases and J by 4 bases, with 11 bases left in between. CDR1 and CDR2 (germline): SGHRS, YFSETQ. The CDR3 has 13 residues. Drawing the rest from reference TRBV5-1 and TRBJ1-2, the complete variable domain is KAGVTQTPRYLIKTRGQQVTLSCSPISGHRSVSWYQQTPGQGLQFLFEYFSETQRNKGNFPGRFSGRQFSNSRSEMNVSTLELGDSALYLCASSPDSFYGYTFGSGTRLTVV.

This clone came up once. This chain links TRBV29-1 with TRBJ2-4; 9 positions agree with TRBD1. The J segment lost 6 bases and the V segment lost 6 bases, leaving 9 bases of the junction unmatched. This CDR3 contains 14 residues. The germline V gene encodes CDR1 SQVTM and CDR2 ANQGSEA. This chain's CDR3 is CSVGGTGRRNIQYF. CDR3 in DNA: TGCAGCGTCGGAGGGACAGGGCGGAGAAACATTCAGTACTTC.